These T cell receptor beta chains were read from a single sample in a study of cytomegalovirus exposure and HLA in healthy donors. Using immunoSEQ multiplex PCR, the repertoire was profiled, and TCRdb retains in-frame clones only, with some absent. Of about 82,000 clones listed, about 9.4% are singletons. Sequencing was done on a sample of PBMCs. These receptors originate from a man aged 60 to 69 in good health and CMV-seropositive. CDR3s include the opening cysteine and the closing phenylalanine or tryptophan. D genes are given only for firm matches. Only part of the rows carry a size: once, few, many, or a class if the clone is expanded.

clone size	V gene	D gene	J gene	CDR3 protein	CDR3 DNA
.	TRBV27	.	TRBJ1-5	CASSHERSNQPQHF	TGTGCCAGCAGTCACGAGAGGAGCAATCAGCCCCAGCATTTT
few	TRBV19	.	TRBJ2-5	CASSTLETQYF	TGTGCCAGTAGTACTCTGGAGACCCAGTACTTC
.	TRBV29-1	.	TRBJ1-1	CSVPGLETEAFF	TGCAGCGTTCCCGGGTTGGAGACTGAAGCTTTCTTT
.	TRBV19	TRBD2	TRBJ2-3	CASSIDSRSGGGITDTQYF	TGTGCCAGTAGTATCGACTCGAGATCGGGAGGAGGTATCACAGATACGCAGTATTTT
few	TRBV9	TRBD1	TRBJ2-7	CASSRTGDIHEQYF	TGTGCCAGCAGCCGGACAGGGGACATACACGAGCAGTACTTC
few	TRBV28	TRBD1	TRBJ1-4	CASRGTGDNEKLFF	TGTGCCAGCAGGGGGACAGGGGATAATGAAAAACTGTTTTTT
once	TRBV19	TRBD1	TRBJ1-1	CASSPGTGALNTEAFF	TGTGCCAGTAGTCCCGGGACAGGGGCCTTGAACACTGAAGCTTTCTTT
few	TRBV10-3	.	TRBJ1-6	CAITAGVDSPLHF	TGTGCCATCACGGCAGGGGTAGACTCACCCCTCCACTTT
.	TRBV29-1	.	TRBJ2-5	CSVEDRGAPETQYF	TGCAGCGTTGAAGATCGCGGGGCACCAGAGACCCAGTACTTC
.	TRBV6-5	.	TRBJ2-3	CASSYVGAASTDTQYF	TGTGCCAGCAGTTACGTAGGGGCGGCGAGCACAGATACGCAGTATTTT
.	TRBV5-1	.	TRBJ2-1	CASSSLRGRDNEQFF	TGCGCCAGCAGCTCTCTAAGAGGCCGAGACAATGAGCAGTTCTTC
.	TRBV6-4	TRBD1	TRBJ1-1	CASRETGAAEALF	TGTGCCAGCAGAGAGACAGGGGCTGCGGAAGCTTTATTT
.	TRBV11-2	.	TRBJ2-2	CASSWGPGHLNTGELFF	TGTGCCAGCAGCTGGGGTCCGGGACACCTTAACACCGGGGAGCTGTTTTTT
.	TRBV28	TRBD1	TRBJ1-1	CASSLDRGGDTEAFF	TGTGCCAGCAGTCTGGACAGGGGAGGAGACACTGAAGCTTTCTTT
.	TRBV28	.	TRBJ1-5	CASSLPFGQGGDQPQHF	TGTGCCAGCAGTTTACCCTTCGGGCAGGGTGGGGATCAGCCCCAGCATTTT
few	TRBV7-8	TRBD1	TRBJ1-4	CASRPDTGAREKLFF	TGTGCCAGCAGACCAGACACAGGGGCGCGAGAAAAACTGTTTTTT
.	TRBV27	.	TRBJ1-2	CASSPRGEREDYGYTF	TGTGCCAGCAGTCCCCGGGGGGAAAGGGAGGACTATGGCTACACCTTC
few	TRBV18	TRBD2	TRBJ2-3	CASSQSPGLASRDTQYF	TGTGCCAGCTCGCAATCCCCGGGACTAGCGAGTAGGGATACGCAGTATTTT
.	TRBV9	TRBD2	TRBJ2-3	CASSYSGGTPSTDTQYF	TGTGCCAGCTCGTACAGCGGGGGTACCCCTAGCACAGATACGCAGTATTTT
.	TRBV7-9	.	TRBJ2-1	CASSFSGNEQFF	TGTGCCAGCAGCTTTTCGGGGAATGAGCAGTTCTTC
.	TRBV2	TRBD1	TRBJ1-4	CASSGVTGGEKLFF	TGTGCCAGCAGTGGGGTGACAGGGGGGGAAAAACTGTTTTTT
.	TRBV18	.	TRBJ2-3	CASSHSLQNTDTQYF	TGTGCCAGCTCTCACTCCCTACAGAACACAGATACGCAGTATTTT
.	TRBV10-2	TRBD2	TRBJ2-1	CASTLAGSYNEQFF	TGCGCCAGCACCTTAGCGGGGTCCTACAATGAGCAGTTCTTC
.	TRBV6-1	TRBD2	TRBJ2-3	CARGTSGVSTDTQYF	TGTGCCAGGGGGACTAGCGGGGTTAGCACAGATACGCAGTATTTT
few	TRBV19	TRBD1	TRBJ1-1	CASSTTGVRDTEAFF	TGTGCCAGTAGTACCACAGGGGTTCGGGACACTGAAGCTTTCTTT
many	TRBV5-4	TRBD1	TRBJ2-1	CASSGQDRGEQFF	TGTGCCAGCAGCGGACAGGATAGGGGGGAGCAGTTCTTC
.	TRBV2	.	TRBJ2-6	CASRSSRTGANVLTF	TGTGCCAGCCGTTCCTCCAGGACTGGGGCCAACGTCCTGACTTTC
many	TRBV28	TRBD1	TRBJ2-3	CASSLSGTESTQYF	TGTGCCAGCAGTTTATCCGGGACAGAAAGTACGCAGTATTTT
few	TRBV9	TRBD2	TRBJ2-1	CASSMTRASGDNEQFF	TGTGCCAGCAGCATGACCAGGGCTAGCGGTGACAATGAGCAGTTCTTC
.	TRBV7-8	.	TRBJ1-1	CASSLAYRENTEAFF	TGTGCCAGCAGCTTAGCGTACAGGGAGAACACTGAAGCTTTCTTT
many	TRBV2	TRBD1	TRBJ2-2	CASIDRGATGELFF	TGTGCCAGCATTGACAGGGGGGCGACCGGGGAGCTGTTTTTT
.	TRBV5-1	.	TRBJ2-1	CASSLGQNYNEQFF	TGCGCCAGCAGCTTGGGACAGAATTACAATGAGCAGTTCTTC
few	TRBV6-1	.	TRBJ2-1	CASIAGPREKNEQFF	TGTGCCAGCATTGCGGGGCCAAGAGAAAAAAATGAGCAGTTCTTC
.	TRBV28	.	TRBJ1-2	CASTKRWEDYTF	TGTGCCAGCACCAAACGCTGGGAGGACTACACCTTC
.	TRBV5-6	TRBD2	TRBJ2-6	CASSRRGGSGANVLTF	TGTGCCAGCAGCCGCCGGGGGGGCTCTGGGGCCAACGTCCTGACTTTC
.	TRBV14	.	TRBJ1-1	CASRQDTGRGLENTEAFF	TGTGCCAGCAGACAAGATACCGGGCGGGGACTTGAGAACACTGAAGCTTTCTTC
few	TRBV9	.	TRBJ1-4	CASSPQTGGEKLFF	TGTGCCAGCAGCCCCCAAACAGGTGGGGAAAAACTGTTTTTT
.	TRBV29-1	TRBD1	TRBJ1-2	CSVWTGDGYTF	TGCAGCGTTTGGACAGGGGATGGCTACACCTTC
few	TRBV6-5	.	TRBJ1-6	CASSSVAGNSPLHF	TGTGCCAGCAGTTCGGTAGCGGGGAATTCACCCCTCCACTTT
.	TRBV7-3	.	TRBJ2-7	CASSLGSGYYEQYF	TGTGCCAGCAGCTTAGGATCAGGTTATTACGAGCAGTACTTC
.	TRBV30	TRBD2	TRBJ2-5	CAWSGGLARETQYF	TGTGCCTGGAGTGGGGGACTAGCGAGAGAGACCCAGTACTTC
few	TRBV25-1	TRBD2	TRBJ2-1	CASSDRGGGNYNEQFF	TGTGCCAGCAGTGATAGGGGCGGGGGGAACTACAATGAGCAGTTCTTC
.	TRBV27	.	TRBJ1-2	CASPKPGGYTF	TGTGCCAGCCCCAAGCCGGGTGGCTACACCTTC
.	TRBV9	.	TRBJ2-1	CASSAGLARYNEQFF	TGTGCCAGCAGCGCGGGACTGGCGCGTTACAATGAGCAGTTCTTC
few	TRBV30	.	TRBJ2-7	CAWSPGVMYEQYF	TGTGCCTGGAGCCCAGGGGTTATGTACGAGCAGTACTTC
few	TRBV7-9	TRBD2	TRBJ2-2	CASSPPSGGTGELFF	TGTGCCAGCAGCCCCCCCAGCGGGGGCACCGGGGAGCTGTTTTTT
.	TRBV10-3	TRBD2	TRBJ2-5	CAISGTSQETQYF	TGTGCCATCAGCGGGACTAGCCAAGAGACCCAGTACTTC
.	TRBV7-3	.	TRBJ2-1	CASSRGNEQFF	TGTGCCAGCAGCCGGGGCAATGAGCAGTTCTTC
few	TRBV5-4	.	TRBJ2-1	CASSLEGGGYEQFF	TGTGCCAGCAGCTTGGAGGGAGGGGGATATGAGCAGTTCTTC
.	TRBV6-1	TRBD2	TRBJ2-5	CASSDSGGYQETQYF	TGTGCCAGCAGTGATAGCGGGGGGTACCAAGAGACCCAGTACTTC
.	TRBV19	TRBD2	TRBJ2-1	CASQGTSGRNEQFF	TGTGCCAGTCAAGGGACTAGCGGGAGGAATGAGCAGTTCTTC
few	TRBV19	.	TRBJ1-4	CASSPVLAGLNEKLFF	TGTGCCAGTAGTCCAGTATTAGCCGGTTTGAATGAAAAACTGTTTTTT
few	TRBV14	TRBD1	TRBJ1-2	CASSPRRQGHGYTF	TGTGCCAGCAGCCCTAGGAGACAGGGGCATGGCTACACCTTC